This T cell receptor (beta chain) is drawn from a study of T-cell reconstitution after alpha-beta-depleted transplantation in children (dated by TCRdb to the mid-2010s). Turning to the overall study: Using TCR repertoire profiling, the study quantitatively followed how T-cell immune reconstitution unfolded in children after TCRalphabeta/CD19-depleted allogeneic hematopoietic cell transplantation.

The CDR3 has 18 amino acids, counting the end cysteine and phenylalanine. Only the CDR3 DNA stays, 54 bases, in frame from base 1. Trimming costs V 4 bases and J 4 bases, and their ends lie 23 bases apart. For CDR1 and CDR2, the germline V gene lists SGHAT and FQNNGV. General study outcomes and caveats: Over the following months the frequencies of hyperexpanded clones went down, and after one year T-cell counts and TCRbeta diversity were mostly credited to newly produced T cells. The high TCRbeta diversity at day 60 in some patients was ascribed to recipient T cells and intrathymic progenitors that had survived conditioning. About two months after transplant, the apparently early recovery of alphabetaT-cell counts reportedly depended on just several hundred clones that had expanded rapidly and came from non-depleted graft cells.

The sample's treatment or condition, from its label and the paper: allogeneic hematopoietic cell transplantation with graft depleted of TCRalphabeta T cells and CD19 B cells. Transplant recipients were children who received TCRalphabeta/CD19-depleted allogeneic hematopoietic cell grafts. To prepare the library, PCR was applied. This sample was sequenced with an Illumina HiSeq 2500. To normalize quantification of the TCRbeta repertoire, the TCR libraries were built with molecular barcoding that relied on unique molecular identifiers. The raw public reads went through TCRdb reprocessing: fastp at Q25, MiXCR clone calling, in-frame beta chains kept. For every CDR3 protein sequence, its rows merge into one entry that carries the most common genes and DNA. The sample table shows approximately 300,000 distinct CDR3 sequences, and over 7.5% are seen once. 8.5% to 9.5% of the sample rests with the top ten.

This clonotype came up a few times. Its antigen remains unidentified. Nothing much larger sits one base from this clone, and base qualities are not available. Sequenced material: peripheral blood, taken 360 days after TCRalphabeta/CD19-depleted stem cell transplant. The receptor was isolated from a female patient aged 2 to 10 who had a stem cell transplant for Fanconi anemia, so the T cells may come from the graft donor. The sequence is built from TRBV11-2 and TRBJ2-1; 6 matching bases give a weak D call of TRBD2. The CDR3 amino acid sequence is: CASSSIGRGPPGYNEQFF. The nucleotide sequence is given as TGTGCCAGCAGCTCCATTGGGCGGGGACCTCCGGGGTACAATGAGCAGTTCTTC.